Reported below is one T cell receptor beta chain. Its matching antigen is unknown. These data come from a study of beta chain features in type 1 diabetes. General study points: Type 1 diabetes patients had moderately but significantly shorter TCRB CDR3s in all four CD4+ subsets.

The V end was cut by 8 bases, the J end by 1 base, with 8 bases between. The germline CDR1 and CDR2 sequences are GTSNPN and SVGIG (reference sequence). CDR3 size: 11 residues. Isolated RNA was reverse transcribed in full, so expressed TCRB transcripts were sequenced. The assay was immunoSEQ multiplex PCR, and TCRdb's table has in-frame clones only and misses some. This table has about 150,000 clones, 7% to 9.5% appearing once. The sequence was collected from a woman in her 30s with type 1 diabetes. Sequences were obtained from central memory CD4+ T cells from blood. V is TRBV30 and J is TRBJ1-1; D ambiguous. As DNA, the CDR3 is TGTGCCCGAGCAGGGAACACTGAAGCTTTCTTT. Translating it yields CARAGNTEAFF.